This TCR beta chain is drawn from a study of response to subunit inactivated influenza vaccine. General observations from the study: Few new T cells, the authors suggested, are recruited by each seasonal influenza vaccination.

TCRdb itself ran the RT-PCR reads through MiXCR, one entry per CDR3 protein. This table has hundreds of thousands of distinct CDR3 sequences, 7.5% to 8.5% appearing once. This CDR3 has 13 amino acids. Trimming stripped 5 bases from V and 5 bases from J, with 13 bases between. From germline, CDR1 is LNHDA and CDR2 SQIVND (reference sequence). The sample holds many counts of this clonotype. Its antigen remains unknown. The sequence was obtained from a man between 50 and 75 years old who received an inactivated influenza vaccine. The chain recombines TRBV19 with TRBJ2-7, with D hard to call. This specimen was PBMCs from blood, taken approximately 25 months after vaccination. Written as DNA, the CDR3 is TGTGCCAGTAGTCGTAACCTTCAACACGAGCAGTACTTC. Its protein is CASSRNLQHEQYF.